Many counts were recorded for the clone carrying this T cell receptor (beta chain). Antigen specificity is unknown. From around 520 ng of total RNA, TCR beta-specific cDNA was reverse-transcribed using a constant-region primer. Slightly modified ARM-PCR served as the procedure for the TCR beta libraries. These libraries came from three rounds of nested multiplex PCR. Rounds one and two of PCR, each of 10 cycles, were primed with TRBV1-TRBV30 forward primers and a C-beta reverse primer. One entry per CDR3 protein, called by TCRdb with MiXCR from the multiplex PCR reads. Among about 200,000 distinct CDR3 sequences listed, 65% were seen once. This record belongs to a study of tumor-infiltrating lymphocytes in primary liver carcinoma. Study context: All patients, whether men or women, fell within 30 to 69 years of age.

Findings of the study overall: The overlap of tumor-adjacent and tumor-blood pairs was smaller than that of tumor region pairs.

The CDR3 sequence is 16 residues long. Germline CDR1 is LGHNA and CDR2 is YNFKEQ. Trimming took off 0 bases at V and 2 bases at J, with 11 bases between the two ends. Out of unsorted whole blood came the blood RNA, and germline DNA was extracted as well. The TCR comes from a woman aged 55-69 years with primary liver carcinoma and hepatitis B virus infection. The J gene is TRBJ2-1, the V gene TRBV4-2; D not certain. The sequenced sample consisted of peripheral blood. DNA of the CDR3: TGTGCCAGCAGCCAAGAGATCAGTCCTGCCTACAATGAGCAGTTCTTC. Translated: CASSQEISPAYNEQFF.